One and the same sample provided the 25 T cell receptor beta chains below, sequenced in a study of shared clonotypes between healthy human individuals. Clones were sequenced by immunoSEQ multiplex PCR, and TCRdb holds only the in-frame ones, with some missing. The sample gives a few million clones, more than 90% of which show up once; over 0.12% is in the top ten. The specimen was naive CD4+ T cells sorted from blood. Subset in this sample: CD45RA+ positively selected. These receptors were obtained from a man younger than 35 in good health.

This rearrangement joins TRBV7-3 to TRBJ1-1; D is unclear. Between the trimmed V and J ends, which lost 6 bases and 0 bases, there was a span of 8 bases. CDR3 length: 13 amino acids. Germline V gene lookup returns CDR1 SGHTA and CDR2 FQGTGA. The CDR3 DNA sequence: TGTGCCAGCAGAACTGGGATGAACACTGAAGCTTTCTTT. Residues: CASRTGMNTEAFF. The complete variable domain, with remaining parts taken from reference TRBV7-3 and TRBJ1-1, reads GAGVSQTPSNKVTEKGKYVELRCDPISGHTALYWYRQSLGQGPEFLIYFQGTGAADDSGLPNDRFFAVRPEGSVSTLKIQRTERGDSAVYLCASRTGMNTEAFFGQGTRLTVV.

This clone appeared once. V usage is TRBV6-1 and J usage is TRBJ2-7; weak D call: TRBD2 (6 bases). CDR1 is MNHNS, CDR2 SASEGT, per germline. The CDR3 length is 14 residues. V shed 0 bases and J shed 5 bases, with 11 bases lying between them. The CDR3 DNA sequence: TGTGCCAGCAGTGAAGCAGGAGGGTTAAACGAGCAGTACTTC. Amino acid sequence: CASSEAGGLNEQYF.

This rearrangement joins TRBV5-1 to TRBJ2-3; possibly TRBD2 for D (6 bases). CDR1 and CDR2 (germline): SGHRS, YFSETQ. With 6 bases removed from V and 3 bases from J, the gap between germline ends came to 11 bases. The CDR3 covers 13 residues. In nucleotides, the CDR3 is TGCGCCAGCAAATATGGAGGGACAGATACGCAGTATTTT. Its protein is CASKYGGTDTQYF.

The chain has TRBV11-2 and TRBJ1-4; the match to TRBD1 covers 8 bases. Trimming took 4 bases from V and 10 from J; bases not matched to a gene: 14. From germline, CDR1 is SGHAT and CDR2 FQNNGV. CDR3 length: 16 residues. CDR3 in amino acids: CASSSGQGPTEGKLFF. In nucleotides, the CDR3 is TGTGCCAGCAGCTCTGGACAGGGCCCCACTGAAGGAAAACTGTTTTTT.

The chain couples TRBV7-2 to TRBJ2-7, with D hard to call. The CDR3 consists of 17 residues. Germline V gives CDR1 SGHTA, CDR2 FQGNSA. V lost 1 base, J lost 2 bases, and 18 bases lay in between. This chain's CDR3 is CASSLGADPGIAYEQYF. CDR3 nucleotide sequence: TGTGCCAGCAGCTTAGGCGCGGATCCGGGTATAGCCTACGAGCAGTACTTC.

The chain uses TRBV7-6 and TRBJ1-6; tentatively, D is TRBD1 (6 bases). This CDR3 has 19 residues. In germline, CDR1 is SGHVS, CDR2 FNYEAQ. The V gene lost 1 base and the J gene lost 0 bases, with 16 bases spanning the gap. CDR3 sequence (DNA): TGTGCCAGCAGCTTAGGACAGGCGATCGGGTTCTCCTATAATTCACCCCTCCACTTT. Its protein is CASSLGQAIGFSYNSPLHF.

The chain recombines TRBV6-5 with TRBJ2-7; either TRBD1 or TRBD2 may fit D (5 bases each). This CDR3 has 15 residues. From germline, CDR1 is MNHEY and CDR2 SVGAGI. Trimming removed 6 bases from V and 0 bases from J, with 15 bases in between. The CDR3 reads CASSPGTLGSYEQYF. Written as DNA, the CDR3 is TGTGCCAGCAGCCCCGGGACCCTTGGCTCCTACGAGCAGTACTTC.

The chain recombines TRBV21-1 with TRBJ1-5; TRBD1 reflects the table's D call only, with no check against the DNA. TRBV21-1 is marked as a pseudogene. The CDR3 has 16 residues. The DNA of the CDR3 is TGTGCCAGCAGCAAAAACGGCAGGTTTAGCAATCAGCCCCAGCATTTT. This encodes CASSKNGRFSNQPQHF.

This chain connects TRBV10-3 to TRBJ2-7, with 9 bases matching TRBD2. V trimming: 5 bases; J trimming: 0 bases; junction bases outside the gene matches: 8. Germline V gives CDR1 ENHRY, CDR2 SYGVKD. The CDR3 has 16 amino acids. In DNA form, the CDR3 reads TGTGCCATCAGTTATAGTAGCGGGGGACTCTCCTACGAGCAGTACTTC. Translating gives CAISYSSGGLSYEQYF.

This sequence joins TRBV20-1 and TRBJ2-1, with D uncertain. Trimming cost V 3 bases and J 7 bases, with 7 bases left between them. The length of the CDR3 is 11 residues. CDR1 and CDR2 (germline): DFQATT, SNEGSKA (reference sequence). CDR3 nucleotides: TGCAGTGCTAGCAGACTGAATGAGCAGTTCTTC. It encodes CSASRLNEQFF.

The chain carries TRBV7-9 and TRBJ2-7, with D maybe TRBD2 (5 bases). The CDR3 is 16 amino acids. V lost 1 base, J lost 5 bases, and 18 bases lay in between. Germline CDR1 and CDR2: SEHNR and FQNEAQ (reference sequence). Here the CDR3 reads CASSLVSPRGPHEQYF. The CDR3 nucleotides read TGTGCCAGCAGCTTAGTCAGCCCCCGAGGGCCCCACGAGCAGTACTTC.

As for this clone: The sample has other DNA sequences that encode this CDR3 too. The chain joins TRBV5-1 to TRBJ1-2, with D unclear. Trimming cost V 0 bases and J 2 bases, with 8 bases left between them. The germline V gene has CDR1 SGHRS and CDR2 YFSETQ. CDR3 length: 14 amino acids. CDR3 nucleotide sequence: TGCGCCAGCAGCTTGGCCGGTCAGAACTATGGCTACACCTTC. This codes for CASSLAGQNYGYTF.

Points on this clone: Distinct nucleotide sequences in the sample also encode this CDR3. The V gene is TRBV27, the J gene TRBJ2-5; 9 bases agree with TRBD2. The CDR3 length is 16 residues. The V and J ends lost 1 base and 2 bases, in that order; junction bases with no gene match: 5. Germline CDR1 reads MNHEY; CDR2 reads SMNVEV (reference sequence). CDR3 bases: TGTGCCAGCAGTTTATTGGGGCTAGCGGGGCAAGAGACCCAGTACTTC. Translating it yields CASSLLGLAGQETQYF.

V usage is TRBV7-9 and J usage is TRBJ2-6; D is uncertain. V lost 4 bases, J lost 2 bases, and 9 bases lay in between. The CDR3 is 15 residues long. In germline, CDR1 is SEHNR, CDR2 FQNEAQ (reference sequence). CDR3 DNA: TGTGCCAGCAGCTCGTCGGACCCTGGGGCCAACGTCCTGACTTTC. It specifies CASSSSDPGANVLTF.

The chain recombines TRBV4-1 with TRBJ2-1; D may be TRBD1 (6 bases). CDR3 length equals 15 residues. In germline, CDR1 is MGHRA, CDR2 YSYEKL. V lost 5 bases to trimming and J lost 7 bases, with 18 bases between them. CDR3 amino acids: CASSGNWGLRNEQFF. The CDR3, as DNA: TGCGCCAGCAGCGGAAATTGGGGGCTTCGTAATGAGCAGTTCTTC.

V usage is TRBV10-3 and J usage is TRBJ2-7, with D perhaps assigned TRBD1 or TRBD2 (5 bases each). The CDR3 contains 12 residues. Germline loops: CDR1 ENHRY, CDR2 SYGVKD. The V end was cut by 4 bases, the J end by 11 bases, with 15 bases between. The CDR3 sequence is CAISAGTEKEYF. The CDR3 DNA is TGTGCCATCAGTGCAGGGACGGAGAAGGAGTACTTC.

The CDR3 protein is CASSSDGPLEQYF. The CDR3 coding sequence is TGTGCCAGCAGCTCCGACGGACCCCTCGAGCAGTACTTC. The V call is TRBV7-9, the J call TRBJ2-7, with D unresolved. The V gene's germline CDR1 is SEHNR and CDR2 FQNEAQ (reference sequence). The CDR3 totals 13 residues. Trimming stripped 4 bases from V and 6 bases from J, with 13 bases between.

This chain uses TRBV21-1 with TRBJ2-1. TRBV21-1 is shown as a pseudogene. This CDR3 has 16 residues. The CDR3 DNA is TGTGCCAGCCTCCCCCGGGGGCTAGGCTCCTACAATGAGCAGTTCTTC. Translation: CASLPRGLGSYNEQFF.

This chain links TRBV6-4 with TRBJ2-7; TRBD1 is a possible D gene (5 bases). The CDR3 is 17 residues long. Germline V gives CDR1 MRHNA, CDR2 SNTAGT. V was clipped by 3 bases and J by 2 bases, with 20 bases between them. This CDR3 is CASSEGTGRAETYEQYF. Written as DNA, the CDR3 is TGTGCCAGCAGTGAAGGAACAGGAAGGGCAGAGACCTACGAGCAGTACTTC.

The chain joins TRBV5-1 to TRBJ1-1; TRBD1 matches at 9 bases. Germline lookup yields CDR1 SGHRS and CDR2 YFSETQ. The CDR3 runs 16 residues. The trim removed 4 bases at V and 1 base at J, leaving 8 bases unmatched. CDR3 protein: CASSTGQGRTNTEAFF. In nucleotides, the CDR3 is TGCGCCAGCAGCACCGGACAGGGGCGGACGAACACTGAAGCTTTCTTT.

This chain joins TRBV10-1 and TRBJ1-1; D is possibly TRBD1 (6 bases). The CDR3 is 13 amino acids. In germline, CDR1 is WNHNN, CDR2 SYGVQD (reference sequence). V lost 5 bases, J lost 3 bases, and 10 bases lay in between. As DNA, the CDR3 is TGCGCCAGCAGTAGGGGGACGTACACTGAAGCTTTCTTT. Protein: CASSRGTYTEAFF.

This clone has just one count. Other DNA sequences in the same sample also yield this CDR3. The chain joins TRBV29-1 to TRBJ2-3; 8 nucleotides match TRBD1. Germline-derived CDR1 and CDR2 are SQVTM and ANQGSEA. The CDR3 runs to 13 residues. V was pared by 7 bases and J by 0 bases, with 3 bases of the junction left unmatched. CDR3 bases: TGCAGCGCCAGACAGGGGAGCACAGATACGCAGTATTTT. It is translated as CSARQGSTDTQYF.

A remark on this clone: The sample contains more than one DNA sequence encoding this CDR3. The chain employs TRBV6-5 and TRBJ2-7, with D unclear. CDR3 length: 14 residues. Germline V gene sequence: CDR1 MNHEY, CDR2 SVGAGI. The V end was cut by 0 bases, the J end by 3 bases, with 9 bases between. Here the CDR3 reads CASSYSAGDYEQYF. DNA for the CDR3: TGTGCCAGCAGTTACTCAGCAGGCGACTACGAGCAGTACTTC.

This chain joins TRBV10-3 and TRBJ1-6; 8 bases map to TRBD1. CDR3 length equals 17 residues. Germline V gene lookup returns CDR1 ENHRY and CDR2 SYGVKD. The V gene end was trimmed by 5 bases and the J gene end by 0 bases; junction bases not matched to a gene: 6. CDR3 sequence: CAISPGRGPSYNSPLHF. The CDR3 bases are TGTGCCATCAGTCCTGGCAGGGGGCCCTCCTATAATTCACCCCTCCACTTT.

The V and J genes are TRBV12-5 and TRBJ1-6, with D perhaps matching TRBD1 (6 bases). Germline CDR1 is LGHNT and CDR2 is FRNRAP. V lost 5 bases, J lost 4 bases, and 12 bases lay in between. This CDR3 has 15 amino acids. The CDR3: CASGLWTVYNSPLHF. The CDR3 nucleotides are TGTGCTAGTGGTCTCTGGACAGTTTATAATTCACCCCTCCACTTT.